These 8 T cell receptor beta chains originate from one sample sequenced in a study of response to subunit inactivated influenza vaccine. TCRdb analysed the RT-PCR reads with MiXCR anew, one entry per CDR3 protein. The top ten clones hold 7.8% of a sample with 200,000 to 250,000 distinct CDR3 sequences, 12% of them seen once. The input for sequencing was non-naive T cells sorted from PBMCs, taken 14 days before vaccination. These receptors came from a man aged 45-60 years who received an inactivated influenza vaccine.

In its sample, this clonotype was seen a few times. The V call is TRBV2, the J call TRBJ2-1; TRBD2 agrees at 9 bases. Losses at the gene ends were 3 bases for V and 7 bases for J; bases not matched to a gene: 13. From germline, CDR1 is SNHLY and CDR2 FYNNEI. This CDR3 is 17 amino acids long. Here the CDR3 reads CASSDSRGSGGRNEQFF. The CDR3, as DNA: TGTGCCAGCAGTGATTCTAGGGGGAGCGGGGGGCGGAATGAGCAGTTCTTC.

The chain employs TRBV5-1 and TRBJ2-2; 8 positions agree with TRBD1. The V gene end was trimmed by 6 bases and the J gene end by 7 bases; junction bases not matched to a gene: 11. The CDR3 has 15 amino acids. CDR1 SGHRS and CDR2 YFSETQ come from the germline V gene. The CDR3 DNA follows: TGCGCCAGCACCTTTGAGACAGGGGAAATCGGGGAGCTGTTTTTT. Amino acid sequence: CASTFETGEIGELFF.

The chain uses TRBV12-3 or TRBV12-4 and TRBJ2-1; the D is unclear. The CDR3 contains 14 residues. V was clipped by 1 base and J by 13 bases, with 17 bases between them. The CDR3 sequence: CASSLGPDRRSQFF. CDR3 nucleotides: TGTGCCAGCAGTTTAGGCCCGGACCGGAGATCACAGTTCTTC.

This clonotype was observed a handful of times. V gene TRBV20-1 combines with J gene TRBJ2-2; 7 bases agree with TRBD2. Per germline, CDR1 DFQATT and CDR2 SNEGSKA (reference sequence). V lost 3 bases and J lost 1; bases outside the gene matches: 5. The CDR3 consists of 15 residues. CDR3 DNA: TGCAGTGCTAGCCCCGGGGGGTGGAACACCGGGGAGCTGTTTTTT. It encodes CSASPGGWNTGELFF.

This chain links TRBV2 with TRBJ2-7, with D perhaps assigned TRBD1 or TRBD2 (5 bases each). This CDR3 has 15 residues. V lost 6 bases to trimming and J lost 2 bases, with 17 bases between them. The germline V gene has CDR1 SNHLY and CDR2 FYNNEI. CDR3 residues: CASRRGPRTAYEQYF. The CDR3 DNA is TGTGCCAGCAGGAGGGGACCAAGGACGGCCTACGAGCAGTACTTC.

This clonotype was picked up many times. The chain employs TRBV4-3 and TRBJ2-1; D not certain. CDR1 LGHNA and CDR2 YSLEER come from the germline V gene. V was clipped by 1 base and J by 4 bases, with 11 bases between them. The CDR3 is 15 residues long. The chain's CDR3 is CASSQAVGEYNEQFF. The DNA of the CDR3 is TGCGCCAGCAGCCAAGCTGTGGGCGAGTACAATGAGCAGTTCTTC.

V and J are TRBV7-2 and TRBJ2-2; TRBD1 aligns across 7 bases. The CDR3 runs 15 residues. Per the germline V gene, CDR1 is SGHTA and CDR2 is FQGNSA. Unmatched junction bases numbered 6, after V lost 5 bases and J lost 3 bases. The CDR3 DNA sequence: TGTGCCAGCAGCCGAGACAGGGCTCACACCGGGGAGCTGTTTTTT. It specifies CASSRDRAHTGELFF.

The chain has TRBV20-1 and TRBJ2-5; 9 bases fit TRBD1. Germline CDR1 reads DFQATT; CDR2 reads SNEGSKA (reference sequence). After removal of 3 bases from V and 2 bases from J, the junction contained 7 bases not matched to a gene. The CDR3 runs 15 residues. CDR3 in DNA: TGCAGTGCTAGTATCCGGGACAGGGTGCAAGAGACCCAGTACTTC. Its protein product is CSASIRDRVQETQYF.